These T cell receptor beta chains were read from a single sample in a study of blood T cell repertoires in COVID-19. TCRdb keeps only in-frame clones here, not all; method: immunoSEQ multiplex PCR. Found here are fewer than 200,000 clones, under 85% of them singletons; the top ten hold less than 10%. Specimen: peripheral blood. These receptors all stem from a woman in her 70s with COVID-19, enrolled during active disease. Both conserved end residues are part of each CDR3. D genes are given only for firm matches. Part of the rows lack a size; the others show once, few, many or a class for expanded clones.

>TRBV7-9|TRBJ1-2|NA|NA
TGTGCCAGCAGCTTAAGGGAAGGGGCCTCAGGGGGCTACACCTTC
CASSLREGASGGYTF
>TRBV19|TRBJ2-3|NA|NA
TGTGCCAGTAGTTCCGGGACACGCACAGATACGCAGTATTTT
CASSSGTRTDTQYF
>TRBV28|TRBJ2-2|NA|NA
TGTGCCAGCAGTTTTCGGGGATTCGCCGGGGAGCTGTTTTTT
CASSFRGFAGELFF
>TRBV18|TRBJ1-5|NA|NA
TGTGCCAGCTCACCACCTAACCTGGGAGGCAATCAGCCCCAGCATTTT
CASSPPNLGGNQPQHF
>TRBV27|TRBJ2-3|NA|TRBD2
TGTGCCAGCAGTTTGGTGACTAGCGGGAAAGATACGCAGTATTTT
CASSLVTSGKDTQYF
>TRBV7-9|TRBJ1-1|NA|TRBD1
TGTGCCAGCAGCTTATGGGACAGGGGATTGTCTGAAGCTTTCTTT
CASSLWDRGLSEAFF
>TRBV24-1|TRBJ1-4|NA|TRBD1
TGTGCCACCAGTGATGCGACAGGGGTGAGAGAAAAACTGTTTTTT
CATSDATGVREKLFF
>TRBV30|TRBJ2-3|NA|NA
TGTGCCTGGAGTGTCGGGCAGGGTTATGGAGATACGCAGTATTTT
CAWSVGQGYGDTQYF
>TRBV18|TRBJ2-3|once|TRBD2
TGTGCCAGCTCAATGCCGGGACTAGCGAGCACAGATACGCAGTATTTT
CASSMPGLASTDTQYF
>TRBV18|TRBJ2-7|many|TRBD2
TGTGCCAGCTCACCACTCAGCGGGAGCGGTGAGCAGTACTTC
CASSPLSGSGEQYF
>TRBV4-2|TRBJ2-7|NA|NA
TGTGCCAGCGGGCGGGACTACGAGCAGTACTTC
CASGRDYEQYF
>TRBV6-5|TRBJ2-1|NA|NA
TGTGCCAGCAGTTACTCCGGGTACGAAGGGCAGTTCTTC
CASSYSGYEGQFF
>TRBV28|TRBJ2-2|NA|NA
TGTGCCAGCAGCGTTTTATGGAAGACAGGGAACACCGGGGAGCTGTTTTTT
CASSVLWKTGNTGELFF
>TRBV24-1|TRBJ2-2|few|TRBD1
TGTGCCACCAGGGGACAGGGGGCTTTGGCCGGGGAGCTGTTTTTT
CATRGQGALAGELFF
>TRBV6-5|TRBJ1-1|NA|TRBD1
TGTGCCAGCAGTCCAGGGACAGGGCTGAACACTGAAGCTTTCTTT
CASSPGTGLNTEAFF
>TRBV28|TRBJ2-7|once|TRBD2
TGTGCCAGCAGTTCTAGCGGGAGGGACTCCTACGAGCAGTACTTC
CASSSSGRDSYEQYF
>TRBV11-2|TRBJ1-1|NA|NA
TGTGCCAGCAGCTTAGGTGGAGACACTGAAGCTTTCTTT
CASSLGGDTEAFF
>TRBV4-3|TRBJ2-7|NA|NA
TGCGCCAGCAGCCAAGACCCCCGAGGTGGCTACGAGCAGTACTTC
CASSQDPRGGYEQYF
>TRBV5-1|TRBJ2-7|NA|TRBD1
TGCGCCAGCAGCACCGGACAGGGTAGTTCCTACGAGCAGTACTTC
CASSTGQGSSYEQYF
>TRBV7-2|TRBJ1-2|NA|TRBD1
TGTGCCAGCAGCTTAATGTTGGGACAGTCGGGAAACTATGGCTACACCTTC
CASSLMLGQSGNYGYTF
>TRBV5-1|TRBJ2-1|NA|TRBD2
TGCGCCAGCAGCTCTAGCGGGATAGGGGCCCATGAGCAGTTCTTC
CASSSSGIGAHEQFF